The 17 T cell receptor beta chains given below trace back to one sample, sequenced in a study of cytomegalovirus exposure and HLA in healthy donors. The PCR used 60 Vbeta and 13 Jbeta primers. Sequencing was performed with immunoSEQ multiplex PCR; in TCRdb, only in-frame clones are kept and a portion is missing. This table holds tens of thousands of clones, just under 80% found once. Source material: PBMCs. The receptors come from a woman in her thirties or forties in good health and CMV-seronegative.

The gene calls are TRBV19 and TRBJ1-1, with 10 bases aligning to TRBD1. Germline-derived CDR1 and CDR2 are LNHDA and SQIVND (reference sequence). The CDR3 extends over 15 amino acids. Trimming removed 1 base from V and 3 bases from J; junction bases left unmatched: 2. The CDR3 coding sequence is TGTGCCAGTAGTATAGTGACAGGGGGCCACACTGAAGCTTTCTTT. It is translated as CASSIVTGGHTEAFF.

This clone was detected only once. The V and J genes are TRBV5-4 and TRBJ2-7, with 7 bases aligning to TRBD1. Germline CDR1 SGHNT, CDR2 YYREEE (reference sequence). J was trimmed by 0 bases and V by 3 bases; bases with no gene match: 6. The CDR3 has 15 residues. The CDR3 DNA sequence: TGTGCCAGCAGCTCAGGGGGACAGACCTCCTACGAGCAGTACTTC. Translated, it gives CASSSGGQTSYEQYF.

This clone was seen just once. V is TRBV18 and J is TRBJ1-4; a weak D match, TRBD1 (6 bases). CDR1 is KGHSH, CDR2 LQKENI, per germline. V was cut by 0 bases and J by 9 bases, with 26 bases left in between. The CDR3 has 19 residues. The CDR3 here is CASSPPLVTGLRMHQKLFF. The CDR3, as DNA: TGTGCCAGCTCACCACCGCTTGTAACAGGGCTCCGCATGCATCAAAAACTGTTTTTT.

CDR3 residues: CASSPDRDSPLHF. As DNA, the CDR3 is TGTGCCAGCAGCCCGGACAGGGATTCACCCCTCCACTTT. The chain uses TRBV11-3 and TRBJ1-6, with TRBD1 matching 8 bases. The CDR3 has 13 amino acids. V dropped 5 bases and J dropped 8; count of bases not matched to a gene: 2. Germline V gene sequence: CDR1 SGHNT, CDR2 YENEEA.

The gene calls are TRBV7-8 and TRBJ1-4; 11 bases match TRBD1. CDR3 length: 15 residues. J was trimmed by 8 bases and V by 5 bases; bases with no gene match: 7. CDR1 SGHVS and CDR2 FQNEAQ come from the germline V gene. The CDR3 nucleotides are TGTGCCAGCAGCGCCGGACAGGGGGCTCGGGAAAAACTGTTTTTT. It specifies CASSAGQGAREKLFF.

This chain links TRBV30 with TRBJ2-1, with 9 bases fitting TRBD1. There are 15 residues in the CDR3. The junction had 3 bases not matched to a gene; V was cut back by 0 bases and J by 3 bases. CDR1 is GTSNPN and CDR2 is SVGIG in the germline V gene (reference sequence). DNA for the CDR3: TGTGCCTGGAGTGTACAGGGGGCTTTCTACAATGAGCAGTTCTTC. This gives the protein CAWSVQGAFYNEQFF.

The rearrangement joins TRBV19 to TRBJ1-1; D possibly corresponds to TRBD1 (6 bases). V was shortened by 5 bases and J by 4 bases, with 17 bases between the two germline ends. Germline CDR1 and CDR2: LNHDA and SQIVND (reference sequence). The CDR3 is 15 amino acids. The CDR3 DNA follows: TGTGCCAGTAGTCGGCCCCTCACAGGGATCACTGAAGCTTTCTTT. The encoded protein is CASSRPLTGITEAFF.

The CDR3 reads CASRGGQGNQPQHF. The CDR3 DNA reads as TGTGCCAGCAGGGGAGGACAGGGCAATCAGCCCCAGCATTTT. The rearrangement links TRBV2 to TRBJ1-5; 7 bases match TRBD1. The CDR3 is 14 amino acids. Trimming took 6 bases from V and 2 from J; bases not matched to a gene: 4. CDR1 and CDR2 (germline): SNHLY, FYNNEI.

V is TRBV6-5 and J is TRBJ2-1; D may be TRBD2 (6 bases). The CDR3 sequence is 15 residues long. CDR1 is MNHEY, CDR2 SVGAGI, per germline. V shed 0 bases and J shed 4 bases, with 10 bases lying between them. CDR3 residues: CASSYSGGGYNEQFF. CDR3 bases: TGTGCCAGCAGTTACTCGGGGGGAGGTTACAATGAGCAGTTCTTC.

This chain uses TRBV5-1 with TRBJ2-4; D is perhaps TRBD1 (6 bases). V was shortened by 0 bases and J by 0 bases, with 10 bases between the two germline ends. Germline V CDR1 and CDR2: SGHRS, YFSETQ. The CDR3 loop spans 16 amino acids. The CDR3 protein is CASSLEDSQAKNIQYF. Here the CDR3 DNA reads TGCGCCAGCAGCTTGGAGGACAGCCAAGCCAAAAACATTCAGTACTTC.

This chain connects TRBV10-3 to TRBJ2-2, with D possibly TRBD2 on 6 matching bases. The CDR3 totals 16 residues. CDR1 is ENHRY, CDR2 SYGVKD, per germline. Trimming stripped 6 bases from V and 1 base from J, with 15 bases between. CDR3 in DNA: TGTGCCATCAGAAGCTCCGGGACTGTGAACACCGGGGAGCTGTTTTTT. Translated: CAIRSSGTVNTGELFF.

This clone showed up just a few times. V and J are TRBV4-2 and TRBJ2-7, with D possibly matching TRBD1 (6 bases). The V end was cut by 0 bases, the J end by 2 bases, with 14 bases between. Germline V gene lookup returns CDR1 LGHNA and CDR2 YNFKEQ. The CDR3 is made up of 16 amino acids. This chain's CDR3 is CASSQEGRGLTYEQYF. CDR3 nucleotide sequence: TGTGCCAGCAGCCAAGAAGGAAGGGGGTTGACCTACGAGCAGTACTTC.

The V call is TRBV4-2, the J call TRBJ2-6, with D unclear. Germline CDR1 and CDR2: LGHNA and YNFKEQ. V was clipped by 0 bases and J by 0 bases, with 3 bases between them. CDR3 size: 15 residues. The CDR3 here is CASSQDNSGANVLTF. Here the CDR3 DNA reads TGTGCCAGCAGCCAAGACAACTCTGGGGCCAACGTCCTGACTTTC.

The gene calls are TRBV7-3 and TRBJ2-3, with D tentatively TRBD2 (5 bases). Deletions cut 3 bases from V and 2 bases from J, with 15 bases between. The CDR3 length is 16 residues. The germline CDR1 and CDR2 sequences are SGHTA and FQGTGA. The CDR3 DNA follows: TGTGCCAGCAGCTTGGGTGTGGCTAGCAACACAGATACGCAGTATTTT. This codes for CASSLGVASNTDTQYF.

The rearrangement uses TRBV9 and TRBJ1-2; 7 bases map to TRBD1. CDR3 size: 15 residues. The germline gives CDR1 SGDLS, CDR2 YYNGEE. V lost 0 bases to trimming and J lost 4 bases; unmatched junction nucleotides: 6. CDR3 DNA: TGTGCCAGCAGCGTAGATCCAGGGGGGACCTATGGCTACACCTTC. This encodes CASSVDPGGTYGYTF.

The CDR3: CASSLAGARGYQPQHF. DNA of the CDR3: TGTGCCAGCAGCTTAGCGGGGGCCCGCGGGTATCAGCCCCAGCATTTT. The chain carries TRBV7-8 and TRBJ1-5; weak D call: TRBD1 (6 bases). The V and J ends lost 0 bases and 5 bases respectively, with 14 bases between them. The V gene's germline CDR1 is SGHVS and CDR2 FQNEAQ. CDR3 length: 16 residues. Filled out from reference TRBV7-8 and TRBJ1-5, the complete variable domain reads GAGVSQSPRYKVAKRGQDVALRCDPISGHVSLFWYQQALGQGPEFLTYFQNEAQLDKSGLPSDRFFAERPEGSVSTLKIQRTQQEDSAVYLCASSLAGARGYQPQHFGDGTRLSIL.

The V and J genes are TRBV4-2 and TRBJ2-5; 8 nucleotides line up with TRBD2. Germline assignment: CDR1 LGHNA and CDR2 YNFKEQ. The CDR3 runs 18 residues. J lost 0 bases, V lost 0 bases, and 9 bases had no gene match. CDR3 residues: CASSQDSGVAGYQETQYF. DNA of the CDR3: TGTGCCAGCAGCCAAGATTCCGGGGTAGCGGGGTACCAAGAGACCCAGTACTTC.